Listed below are T cell receptor beta chains from one sample, sequenced in a study of shared clonotypes between healthy human individuals. Some clones are missing from TCRdb's copy, which holds only in-frame ones; the method was immunoSEQ multiplex PCR. Altogether about 2.4 million clones are present, over 85% being singletons, with the ten largest covering approximately 0.35%. The material sequenced was naive CD4+ T cells from PBMCs. The origin of the receptors is a man aged 18 to 30 in good health. Some clones in this sample may be carry-over from other donors' samples. CDR3s include the opening cysteine and the closing phenylalanine or tryptophan. Fields, in order: V gene, J gene, clone size, D gene, CDR3 DNA, CDR3 protein. D genes are given only for firm matches. Part of the rows lack a size; the others show once, few, many or a class for expanded clones.

TRBV27	TRBJ1-5	NA	NA	TGTGCCAGCGCCCGCAGGGGAGTGATGAGCAATCAGCCCCAGCATTTT	CASARRGVMSNQPQHF
TRBV5-4	TRBJ2-6	NA	NA	TGTGCCAGCGCTCCGGGGACTGGGGCCAACGTCCTGACTTTC	CASAPGTGANVLTF
TRBV28	TRBJ2-7	NA	NA	TGTGCCAGCAGACGTAGCCTTCCGGGGGACTACGAGCAGTACTTC	CASRRSLPGDYEQYF
TRBV7-6	TRBJ2-2	NA	TRBD2	TGTGCCAGCAGCTTAGCGGAATTTACGGGAGGCGGGGAGCTGTTTTTT	CASSLAEFTGGGELFF
TRBV28	TRBJ1-2	NA	NA	TGTGCCAGCAGTCTTAATAGCTATGGCTACACCTTC	CASSLNSYGYTF
TRBV7-9	TRBJ2-1	once	TRBD2	TGTGCCAGCAGCTTAGGGTTCGGTCGCGACGGGAGGAGGGACAATGAGCAGTTCTTC	CASSLGFGRDGRRDNEQFF
TRBV5-5	TRBJ1-2	NA	NA	TGTGCCAGCAGCTTGGACGGCCGGGGCTATGGCTACACCTTC	CASSLDGRGYGYTF
TRBV6-6	TRBJ1-2	NA	TRBD1	TGTGCCAGCAGTCATACAGGGGTGGGTGACTATGGCTACACCTTC	CASSHTGVGDYGYTF
TRBV9	TRBJ1-2	NA	TRBD1	TGTGCCAGCAGCGAAAGGACAGGGCCCTATGGCTACACCTTC	CASSERTGPYGYTF
TRBV10-3	TRBJ2-7	NA	TRBD2	TGTGCCATCAGTGAGAAACCAGGGACTAGCGAGTACGAGCAGTACTTC	CAISEKPGTSEYEQYF
TRBV27	TRBJ1-1	once	NA	TGTGCCAGCAGTTCATCATCTTCGGGGTTAAACACTGAAGCTTTCTTT	CASSSSSSGLNTEAFF
TRBV7-2	TRBJ2-1	NA	TRBD2	TGTGCCAGCAGCCGGGGGGGTTACAATGAGCAGTTCTTC	CASSRGGYNEQFF
TRBV6-5	TRBJ2-1	NA	TRBD2	TGTGCCAGCAGTTTGGGACTAGCGGACTACAATGAGCAGTTCTTC	CASSLGLADYNEQFF
TRBV11-2	TRBJ2-3	NA	NA	TGTGCCAGCAGCCTTCCCCGACCGGCCGATACGCAGTATTTT	CASSLPRPADTQYF
TRBV4-3	TRBJ2-1	once	TRBD2	TGCGCCAGCGGGACTAGCGGCTACAATGAGCAGTTCTTC	CASGTSGYNEQFF
TRBV29-1	TRBJ2-1	NA	TRBD1	TGCAGCGCCTCGACAGGGGTAAATGAGCAGTTCTTC	CSASTGVNEQFF
TRBV12-2	TRBJ2-7	NA	NA	TGTGCAAGTCGCTTAGAAAACGACAGAGCCTACGAGCAGTACTTC	CASRLENDRAYEQYF
TRBV27	TRBJ1-5	NA	NA	TGTGCCAGCAGTTCCTACCATAGCAATCAGCCCCAGCATTTT	CASSSYHSNQPQHF
TRBV19	TRBJ2-3	NA	NA	TGTGCCACAACAGGAGATCCGGATACGCAGTATTTT	CATTGDPDTQYF
TRBV6-1	TRBJ2-1	NA	NA	TGTGCCAGCATGAGGACGGAGAGCTCCTACAATGAGCAGTTCTTC	CASMRTESSYNEQFF
TRBV5-1	TRBJ2-5	NA	NA	TGCGCCAGCAGCTCTGTAGCGGTACAAGAGACCCAGTACTTC	CASSSVAVQETQYF
TRBV18	TRBJ1-4	NA	TRBD1	TGTGCCAGCTCACCACCGGGGCAGGGGGGCGAAAAACTGTTTTTT	CASSPPGQGGEKLFF
TRBV30	TRBJ1-2	NA	NA	TGTGCCTGGAACGGACAGAGCACAAATCCTAACTATGGCTACACCTTC	CAWNGQSTNPNYGYTF
TRBV7-2	TRBJ2-7	NA	NA	TGTGCCAGCAGCTTAGGAGTTTCCTACGAGCAGTACTTC	CASSLGVSYEQYF
TRBV6-6	TRBJ2-2	once	TRBD1	TGTGCCAGCAGTGGACAGGGGGCGGACACCGGGGAGCTGTTTTTT	CASSGQGADTGELFF
TRBV6-6	TRBJ2-3	NA	NA	TGTGCCAGCAGTTACGAGTGGGCGACAGATACGCAGTATTTT	CASSYEWATDTQYF
TRBV28	TRBJ1-5	NA	NA	TGTGCCAGCATGAAGGGGAATAGCAATCAGCCCCAGCATTTT	CASMKGNSNQPQHF
TRBV28	TRBJ2-1	NA	TRBD2	TGTGCCAGCAGCTTTACGGGACTAGCGGGAGGACCAACCTCCTACAATGAGCAGTTCTTC	CASSFTGLAGGPTSYNEQFF
TRBV28	TRBJ1-1	once	NA	TGTGCCAGCAGACCAGACATGAACACTGAAGCTTTCTTT	CASRPDMNTEAFF
TRBV18	TRBJ2-1	NA	NA	TGTGCCAGCTCACCCGAAGTGGTTAATGAGCAGTTCTTC	CASSPEVVNEQFF
TRBV28	TRBJ1-1	NA	NA	TGTGCCAGCAGCCCTCCGATGGATGAAGCTTTCTTT	CASSPPMDEAFF
TRBV4-2	TRBJ2-2	NA	NA	TGTGCCAGCAGCCAACCAGGGGCGCGGTCCGGGGAGCTGTTTTTT	CASSQPGARSGELFF
TRBV4-3	TRBJ1-3	NA	NA	TGCGCCAGCAGCCAAGATTGGGGAGGTAGCTCTGGAAACACCATATATTTT	CASSQDWGGSSGNTIYF
TRBV25-1	TRBJ1-1	NA	NA	TGTGCCAGCAGTGACAGAAGGAACACTGAAGCTTTCTTT	CASSDRRNTEAFF
TRBV6-5	TRBJ2-7	NA	NA	TGTGCCAGCAGGACCGCCGGGTTTTGGGCCTACGAGCAGTACTTC	CASRTAGFWAYEQYF
TRBV7-9	TRBJ2-7	NA	NA	TGTGCCAGCAGCACACGGACACCCTACGAGCAGTACTTC	CASSTRTPYEQYF
TRBV28	TRBJ2-5	NA	NA	TGTGCCAGCAATGCAGGGGCTAGCGTCAACCAAGAGACCCAGTACTTC	CASNAGASVNQETQYF
TRBV29-1	TRBJ1-1	few	TRBD1	TGCAGCGTTCCCCCCGGACAGGGTCAAACTGAAGCTTTCTTT	CSVPPGQGQTEAFF
TRBV18	TRBJ2-5	once	TRBD1	TGTGCCAGCTCACCACCGCGTAACTGGGACAGACAAGAGACCCAGTACTTC	CASSPPRNWDRQETQYF
TRBV6-6	TRBJ1-2	NA	NA	TGTGCCAGCATCAACTTGGGCCGCTACACCTTC	CASINLGRYTF
TRBV28	TRBJ1-3	NA	NA	TGTGCCAGCATCGCCCCGACCTTTACCCAACCTGGAAACACCATATATTTT	CASIAPTFTQPGNTIYF